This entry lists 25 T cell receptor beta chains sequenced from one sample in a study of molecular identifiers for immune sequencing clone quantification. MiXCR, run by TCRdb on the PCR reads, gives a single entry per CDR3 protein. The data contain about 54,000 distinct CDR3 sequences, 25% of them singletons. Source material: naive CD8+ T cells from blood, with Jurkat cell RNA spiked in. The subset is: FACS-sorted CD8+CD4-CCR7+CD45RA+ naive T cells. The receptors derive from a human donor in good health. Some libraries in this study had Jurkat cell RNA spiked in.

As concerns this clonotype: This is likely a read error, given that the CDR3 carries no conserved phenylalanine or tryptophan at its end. This chain's CDR3 is CASTNVGSNQPQHI. The CDR3 DNA sequence: TGTGCCAGCACTAATGTCGGAAGCAATCAGCCCCAGCATATT. J is TRBJ1-5 and V is TRBV6-2 or TRBV6-3, with D hard to call. The CDR3 is 14 amino acids. Trimming cost V 7 bases and J 1 base, with 11 bases left between them. Germline lookup yields CDR1 MNHEY and CDR2 SVGEGT.

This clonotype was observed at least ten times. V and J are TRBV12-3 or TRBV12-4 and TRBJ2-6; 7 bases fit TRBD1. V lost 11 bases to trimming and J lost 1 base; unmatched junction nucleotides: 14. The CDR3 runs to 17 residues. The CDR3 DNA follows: TGTGCCTCCATTGGGACAGCAATAAGATCTGGGGCCAACGTCCTGACTTTC. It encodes CASIGTAIRSGANVLTF.

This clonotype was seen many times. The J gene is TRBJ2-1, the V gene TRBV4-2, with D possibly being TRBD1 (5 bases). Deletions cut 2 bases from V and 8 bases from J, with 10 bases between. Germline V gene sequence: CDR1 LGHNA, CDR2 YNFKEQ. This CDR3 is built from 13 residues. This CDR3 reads CASSQIRADEQFF. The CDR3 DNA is TGTGCCAGCAGCCAAATCAGGGCCGATGAGCAGTTCTTC.

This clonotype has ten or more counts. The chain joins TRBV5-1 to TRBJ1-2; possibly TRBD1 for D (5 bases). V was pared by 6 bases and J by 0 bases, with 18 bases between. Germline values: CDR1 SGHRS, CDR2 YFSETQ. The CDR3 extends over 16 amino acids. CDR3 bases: TGCGCCAGCACCCCGGACGCCGGGGGTCCTAACTATGGCTACACCTTC. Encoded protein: CASTPDAGGPNYGYTF.

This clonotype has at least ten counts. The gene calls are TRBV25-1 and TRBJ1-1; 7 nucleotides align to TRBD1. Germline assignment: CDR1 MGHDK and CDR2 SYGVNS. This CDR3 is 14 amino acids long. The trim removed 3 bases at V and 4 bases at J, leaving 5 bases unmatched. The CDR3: CASSDGRGITEAFF. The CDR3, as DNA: TGTGCCAGCAGTGATGGCAGGGGGATCACTGAAGCTTTCTTT.

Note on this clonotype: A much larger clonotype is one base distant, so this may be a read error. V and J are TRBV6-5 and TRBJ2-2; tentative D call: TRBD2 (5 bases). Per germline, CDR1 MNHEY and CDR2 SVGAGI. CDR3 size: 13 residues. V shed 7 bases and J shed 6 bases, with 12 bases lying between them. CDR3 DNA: TGTGCCAGCATACCCGAGGGAGCCGGGGAGCTGTTTTTT. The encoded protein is CASIPEGAGELFF.

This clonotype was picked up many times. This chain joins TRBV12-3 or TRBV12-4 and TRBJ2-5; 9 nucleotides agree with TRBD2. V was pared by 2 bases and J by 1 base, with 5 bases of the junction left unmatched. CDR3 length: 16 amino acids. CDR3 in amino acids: CASSLWQRGAQETQYF. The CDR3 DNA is TGTGCCAGCAGTTTATGGCAGCGGGGGGCCCAAGAGACCCAGTACTTC.

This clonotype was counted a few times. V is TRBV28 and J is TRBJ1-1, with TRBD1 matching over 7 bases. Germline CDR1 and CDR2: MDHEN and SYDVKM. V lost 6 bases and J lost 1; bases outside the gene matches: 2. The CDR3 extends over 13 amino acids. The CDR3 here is CASRQGGNTEAFF. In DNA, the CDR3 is TGTGCCAGCAGGCAGGGGGGGAACACTGAAGCTTTCTTT. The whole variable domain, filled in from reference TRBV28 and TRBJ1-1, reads DVKVTQSSRYLVKRTGEKVFLECVQDMDHENMFWYRQDPGLGLRLIYFSYDVKMKEKGDIPEGYSVSREKKERFSLILESASTNQTSMYLCASRQGGNTEAFFGQGTRLTVV.

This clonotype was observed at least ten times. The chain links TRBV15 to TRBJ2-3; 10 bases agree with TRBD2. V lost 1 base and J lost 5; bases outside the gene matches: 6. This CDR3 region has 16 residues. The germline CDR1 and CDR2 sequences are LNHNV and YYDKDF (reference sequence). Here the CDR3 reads CATSRGLAGPRDTQYF. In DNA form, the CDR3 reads TGTGCCACCAGCAGAGGACTAGCGGGCCCCAGAGATACGCAGTATTTT.

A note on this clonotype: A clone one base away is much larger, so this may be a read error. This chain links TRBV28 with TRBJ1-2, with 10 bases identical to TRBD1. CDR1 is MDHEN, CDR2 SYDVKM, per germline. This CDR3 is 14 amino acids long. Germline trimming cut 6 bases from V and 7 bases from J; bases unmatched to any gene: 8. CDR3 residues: CASSRTGGTCGYTF. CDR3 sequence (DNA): TGTGCCAGCAGCCGGACAGGGGGAACGTGTGGCTACACCTTC.

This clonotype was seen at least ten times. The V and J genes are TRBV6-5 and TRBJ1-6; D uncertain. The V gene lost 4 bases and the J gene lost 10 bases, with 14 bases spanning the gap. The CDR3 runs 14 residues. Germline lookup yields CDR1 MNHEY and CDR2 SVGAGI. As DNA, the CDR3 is TGTGCCAGCAGTTGGTCCCAGGTGGAATCACCCCTCCACTTT. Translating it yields CASSWSQVESPLHF.

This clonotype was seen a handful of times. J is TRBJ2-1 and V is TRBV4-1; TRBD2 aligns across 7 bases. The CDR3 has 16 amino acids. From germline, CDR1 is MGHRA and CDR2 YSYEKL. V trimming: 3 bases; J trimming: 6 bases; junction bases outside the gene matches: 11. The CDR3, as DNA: TGCGCCAGCAGCCACTTAGCGGGCGGAGGTAGCAATGAGCAGTTCTTC. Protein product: CASSHLAGGGSNEQFF.

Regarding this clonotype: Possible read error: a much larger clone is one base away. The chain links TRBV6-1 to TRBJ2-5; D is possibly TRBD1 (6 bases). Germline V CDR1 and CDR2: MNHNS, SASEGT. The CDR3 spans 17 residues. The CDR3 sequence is CASSERTVFPYQETLYF. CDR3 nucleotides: TGTGCCAGCAGTGAAAGGACAGTTTTTCCGTACCAAGAGACCCTGTACTTC.

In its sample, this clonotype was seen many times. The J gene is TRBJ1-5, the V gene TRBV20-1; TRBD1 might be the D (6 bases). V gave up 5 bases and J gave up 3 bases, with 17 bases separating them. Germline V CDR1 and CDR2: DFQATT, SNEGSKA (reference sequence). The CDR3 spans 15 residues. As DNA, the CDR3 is TGCAGTGCTGGCAATACACGGGACAACAATCAGCCCCAGCATTTT. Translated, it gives CSAGNTRDNNQPQHF.

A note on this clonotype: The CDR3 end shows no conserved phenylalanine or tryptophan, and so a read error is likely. CDR3 residues: CASSFRTPSTEAFL. CDR3 sequence (DNA): TGTGCCAGCAGCTTTAGGACACCGAGCACTGAAGCTTTCTTA. The rearrangement joins TRBV3-1 to TRBJ1-1; maybe TRBD1 (5 bases). CDR1 is LGHDT and CDR2 is YNNKEL in the germline V gene (reference sequence). This CDR3 has 14 residues. V lost 5 bases and J 4 bases, leaving 14 bases between the germline ends.

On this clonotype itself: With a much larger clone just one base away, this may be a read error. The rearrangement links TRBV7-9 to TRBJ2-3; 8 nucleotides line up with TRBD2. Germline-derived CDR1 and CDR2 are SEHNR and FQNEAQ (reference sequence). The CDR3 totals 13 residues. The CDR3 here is CTSAGGLKDTLYF. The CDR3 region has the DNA TGTACTTCGGCGGGAGGACTTAAAGATACGCTGTATTTT.

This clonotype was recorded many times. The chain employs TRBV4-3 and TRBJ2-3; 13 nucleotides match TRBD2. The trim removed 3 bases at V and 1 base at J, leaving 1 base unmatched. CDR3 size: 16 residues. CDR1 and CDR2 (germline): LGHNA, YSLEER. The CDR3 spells CASSQGLAGRTDTQYF. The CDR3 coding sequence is TGCGCCAGCAGCCAGGGACTAGCGGGGCGCACAGATACGCAGTATTTT.

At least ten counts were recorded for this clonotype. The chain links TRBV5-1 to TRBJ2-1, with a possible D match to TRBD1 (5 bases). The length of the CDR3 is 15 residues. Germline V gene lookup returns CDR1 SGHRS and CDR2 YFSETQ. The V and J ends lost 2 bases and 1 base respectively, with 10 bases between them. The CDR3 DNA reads TGCGCCAGCAGCTTAACGACAGAATCCTACAATGAGCAGTTCTTC. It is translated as CASSLTTESYNEQFF.

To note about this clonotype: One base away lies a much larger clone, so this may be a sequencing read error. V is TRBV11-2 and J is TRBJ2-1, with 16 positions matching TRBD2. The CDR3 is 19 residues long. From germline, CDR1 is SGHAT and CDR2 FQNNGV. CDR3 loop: CASSSVVGLAGGPYNEQSF. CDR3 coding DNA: TGTGCCAGCAGCTCAGTAGTGGGACTAGCGGGAGGGCCCTACAATGAGCAGTCCTTC.

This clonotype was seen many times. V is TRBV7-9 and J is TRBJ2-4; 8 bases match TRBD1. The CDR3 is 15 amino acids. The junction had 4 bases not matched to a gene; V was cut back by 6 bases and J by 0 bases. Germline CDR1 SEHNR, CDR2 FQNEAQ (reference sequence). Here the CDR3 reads CASSGQGLAKNIQYF. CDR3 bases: TGTGCCAGCAGTGGACAGGGACTAGCCAAAAACATTCAGTACTTC. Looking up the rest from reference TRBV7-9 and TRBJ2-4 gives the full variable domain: DTGVSQNPRHKITKRGQNVTFRCDPISEHNRLYWYRQTLGQGPEFLTYFQNEAQLEKSRLLSDRFSAERPKGSFSTLEIQRTEQGDSAMYLCASSGQGLAKNIQYFGAGTRLSVL.

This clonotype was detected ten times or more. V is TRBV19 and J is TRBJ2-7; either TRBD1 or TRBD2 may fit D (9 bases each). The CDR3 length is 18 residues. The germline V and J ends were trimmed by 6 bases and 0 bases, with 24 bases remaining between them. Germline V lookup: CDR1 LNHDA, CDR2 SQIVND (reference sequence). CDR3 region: CASRGQGSGSGVSYEQYF. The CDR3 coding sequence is TGTGCCAGTAGGGGACAGGGTAGCGGGAGCGGGGTCTCCTACGAGCAGTACTTC.

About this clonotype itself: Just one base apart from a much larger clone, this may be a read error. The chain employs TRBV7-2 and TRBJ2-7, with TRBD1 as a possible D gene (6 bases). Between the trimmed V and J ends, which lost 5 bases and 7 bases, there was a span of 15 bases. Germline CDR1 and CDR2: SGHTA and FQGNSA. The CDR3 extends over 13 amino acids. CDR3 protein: CASSTPTGREQYF. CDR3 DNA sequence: TGTGCCAGCAGCACCCCCACAGGGCGGGAGCAGTACTTC.

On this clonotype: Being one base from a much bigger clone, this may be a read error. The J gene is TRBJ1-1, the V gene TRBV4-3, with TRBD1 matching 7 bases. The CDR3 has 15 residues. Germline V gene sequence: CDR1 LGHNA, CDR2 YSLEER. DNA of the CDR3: TGCGCCCGCAGCCCGGACAGGCGTCTAAACACTGAAGCTTTCTTT. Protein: CARSPDRRLNTEAFF.

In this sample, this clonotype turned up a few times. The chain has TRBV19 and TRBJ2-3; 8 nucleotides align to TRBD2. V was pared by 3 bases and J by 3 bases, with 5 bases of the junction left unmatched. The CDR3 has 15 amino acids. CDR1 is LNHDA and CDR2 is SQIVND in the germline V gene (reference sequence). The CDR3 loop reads CASSIGTRGTDTQYF. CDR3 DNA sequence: TGTGCCAGTAGTATTGGGACTAGGGGAACAGATACGCAGTATTTT.

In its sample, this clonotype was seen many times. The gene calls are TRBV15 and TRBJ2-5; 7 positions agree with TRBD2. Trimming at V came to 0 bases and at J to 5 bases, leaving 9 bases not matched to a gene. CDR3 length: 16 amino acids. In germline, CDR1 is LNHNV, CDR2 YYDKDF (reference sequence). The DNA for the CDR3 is TGTGCCACCAGCAGAGATTCGGTCGGGAGGTTTGAGACCCAGTACTTC. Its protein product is CATSRDSVGRFETQYF.